The 15 T cell receptor beta chains given below trace back to one sample, sequenced in a study of cytomegalovirus exposure and HLA in healthy donors. The protocol was immunoSEQ multiplex PCR, while the TCRdb copy is restricted to in-frame clones and leaves out a portion. Altogether around 140,000 clones are present, roughly 86% being singletons, with the ten largest covering roughly 4.5%. The sequencing input was PBMCs. These receptors all stem from a man aged 18-30 years in good health and CMV-seropositive.

The chain joins TRBV7-9 to TRBJ1-2; no reliable D call. Germline V gene data show CDR1 as SEHNR and CDR2 as FQNEAQ (reference sequence). V lost 4 bases to trimming and J lost 8 bases, with 8 bases between them. This CDR3 is built from 11 residues. CDR3 in DNA: TGTGCCAGCAGCTCAGGTTGGGGCTACACCTTC. Its protein product is CASSSGWGYTF. The full variable domain, completed using reference TRBV7-9 and TRBJ1-2, is DTGVSQNPRHKITKRGQNVTFRCDPISEHNRLYWYRQTLGQGPEFLTYFQNEAQLEKSRLLSDRFSAERPKGSFSTLEIQRTEQGDSAMYLCASSSGWGYTFGSGTRLTVV.

The sample holds one count of this clone. The V gene is TRBV6-5, the J gene TRBJ2-1, with D uncertain. Germline CDR1 and CDR2: MNHEY and SVGAGI. The CDR3 contains 13 residues. V gave up 5 bases and J gave up 3 bases, with 8 bases separating them. The chain's CDR3 is CASSTARYNEQFF. The CDR3, as DNA: TGTGCCAGCAGTACAGCCCGCTACAATGAGCAGTTCTTC.

The V gene is TRBV30, the J gene TRBJ2-1; 8 bases align to TRBD2. The V segment lost 4 bases and the J segment 9 bases; nucleotides outside the gene matches: 11. Germline V lookup: CDR1 GTSNPN, CDR2 SVGIG (reference sequence). The CDR3 loop spans 14 amino acids. The chain's CDR3 is CAWTVAGRTLEQFF. CDR3 nucleotides: TGTGCCTGGACGGTAGCGGGGAGGACACTTGAGCAGTTCTTC. The full variable domain, completed using reference TRBV30 and TRBJ2-1, is SQTIHQWPATLVQPVGSPLSLECTVEGTSNPNLYWYRQAAGRGLQLLFYSVGIGQISSEVPQNLSASRPQDRQFILSSKKLLLSDSGFYLCAWTVAGRTLEQFFGPGTRLTVL.

This chain links TRBV6-1 with TRBJ2-3; 8 positions match TRBD1. The CDR3 runs 16 residues. V dropped 4 bases and J dropped 2; count of bases not matched to a gene: 8. Looked up from germline, CDR1 is MNHNS and CDR2 is SASEGT. CDR3 in amino acids: CASSALDRVATDTQYF. Written as DNA, the CDR3 is TGTGCCAGCAGTGCCTTGGACAGGGTCGCCACAGATACGCAGTATTTT.

This sequence joins TRBV19 and TRBJ1-2; D uncertain. Germline V lookup: CDR1 LNHDA, CDR2 SQIVND (reference sequence). V was pared by 1 base and J by 2 bases, with 17 bases between. This CDR3 comprises 17 residues. The CDR3 DNA reads as TGTGCCAGTAGTATAGGTGCCACCCGTCGGGTGAACTATGGCTACACCTTC. Translation gives CASSIGATRRVNYGYTF.

The chain is built from TRBV5-1 and TRBJ2-1; TRBD1 matches at 9 bases. The CDR3 is 16 amino acids. The ends lost 3 bases at V and 4 bases at J; junction bases unmatched: 8. CDR1 is SGHRS and CDR2 is YFSETQ in the germline V gene. This CDR3 reads CASSSAGTGTYNEQFF. CDR3 nucleotide sequence: TGCGCCAGCAGCTCAGCCGGGACAGGGACATACAATGAGCAGTTCTTC. Variable domain in full (rest from reference TRBV5-1 and TRBJ2-1): KAGVTQTPRYLIKTRGQQVTLSCSPISGHRSVSWYQQTPGQGLQFLFEYFSETQRNKGNFPGRFSGRQFSNSRSEMNVSTLELGDSALYLCASSSAGTGTYNEQFFGPGTRLTVL.

V usage is TRBV9 and J usage is TRBJ2-2, with 10 bases fitting TRBD1. From germline, CDR1 is SGDLS and CDR2 YYNGEE. This CDR3 has 17 amino acids. The V and J ends lost 3 bases and 5 bases, in that order; junction bases with no gene match: 10. The DNA for the CDR3 is TGTGCCAGCAGCGAAACCTCCGGGACAGGGGTAACCGGGGAGCTGTTTTTT. This gives the protein CASSETSGTGVTGELFF.

The V gene is TRBV9, the J gene TRBJ1-3; 7 bases are a match to TRBD1. Germline V gene sequence: CDR1 SGDLS, CDR2 YYNGEE. The CDR3 sequence is 16 residues long. Trimming at V came to 4 bases and at J to 1 base, leaving 8 bases not matched to a gene. This CDR3 is CASSPRPGGSGNTIYF. The CDR3 DNA is TGTGCCAGCAGCCCCCGTCCAGGGGGTTCTGGAAACACCATATATTTT.

The chain couples TRBV6-5 to TRBJ1-5; D unclear. The CDR3 is 13 amino acids. Germline V gene sequence: CDR1 MNHEY, CDR2 SVGAGI. The ends were cut back, 6 bases at V and 0 bases at J, with 6 bases in the middle. CDR3 in DNA: TGTGCCAGCAGCAGTAATAGCAATCAGCCCCAGCATTTT. Its translation: CASSSNSNQPQHF.

This chain connects TRBV18 to TRBJ2-7; tentatively, D is TRBD2 (5 bases). The CDR3 runs to 13 residues. V was trimmed by 3 bases and J by 7 bases, leaving 13 bases between them. CDR1 is KGHSH and CDR2 is LQKENI in the germline V gene. CDR3 residues: CASSPDLEGEQYF. Here the CDR3 DNA reads TGTGCCAGCTCACCGGACCTAGAGGGTGAGCAGTACTTC. Full variable domain (rest looked up from reference TRBV18 and TRBJ2-7): NAGVMQNPRHLVRRRGQEARLRCSPMKGHSHVYWYRQLPEEGLKFMVYLQKENIIDESGMPKERFSAEFPKEGPSILRIQQVVRGDSAAYFCASSPDLEGEQYFGPGTRLTVT.

The chain employs TRBV7-9 and TRBJ2-3, with TRBD2 as a possible D gene (5 bases). With 1 base removed from V and 6 bases from J, the gap between germline ends came to 11 bases. Germline loops: CDR1 SEHNR, CDR2 FQNEAQ (reference sequence). The CDR3 totals 14 residues. Written as DNA, the CDR3 is TGTGCCAGCAGCTTAGGAGGAGGTGGGGATACGCAGTATTTT. Translating gives CASSLGGGGDTQYF.

The V and J genes are TRBV6-1 and TRBJ1-1; possibly TRBD1 for D (6 bases). Trimming shortened V by 5 bases and J by 4 bases, and 11 bases separated the two germline ends. The length of the CDR3 is 13 residues. Germline CDR1 reads MNHNS; CDR2 reads SASEGT. The CDR3 is CASSQRQVTEAFF. CDR3 nucleotides: TGTGCCAGCAGTCAACGACAGGTCACTGAAGCTTTCTTT.

This sequence joins TRBV30 and TRBJ2-5; 8 bases match TRBD1. Germline CDR1 is GTSNPN and CDR2 is SVGIG (reference sequence). CDR3 length: 13 residues. V shed 5 bases and J 5 bases; nucleotides not matched to a gene: 7. CDR3 coding DNA: TGTGCCTGGGGACAGGGAGGCGGGGAGACCCAGTACTTC. Translated: CAWGQGGGETQYF.

V usage is TRBV30 and J usage is TRBJ1-1; weak D call: TRBD1 (5 bases). The CDR3 covers 16 residues. Germline V CDR1 and CDR2: GTSNPN, SVGIG (reference sequence). The germline V and J ends were trimmed by 6 bases and 1 base, with 21 bases remaining between them. The CDR3 spells CACTLWGGEANTEAFF. The CDR3 DNA reads TGTGCCTGCACCCTTTGGGGGGGGGAGGCGAACACTGAAGCTTTCTTT.

This clone appeared a single time. This chain links TRBV2 with TRBJ2-3; the match to TRBD2 covers 15 bases. This CDR3 comprises 13 residues. Germline assignment: CDR1 SNHLY and CDR2 FYNNEI. The J segment lost 8 bases and the V segment lost 7 bases, leaving 1 base of the junction unmatched. The CDR3 protein is CASMGLAGGTQYF. CDR3 coding DNA: TGTGCCAGCATGGGACTAGCGGGGGGTACGCAGTATTTT.